What follows is one TCR beta chain and its context. This clonotype was found a few times. It has no known antigen specificity. This may stem from a read error, because a much larger clone lies one nucleotide away. What the time point label conveys for this sample: newly diagnosed GD, antithyroid drugs for less than 3 months. For both TCR sequencing and RNA sequencing, RNA was extracted from PBMCs in TRIzol. The diagnosis of Graves' disease was made according to American Thyroid Association guidelines. Recruitment of patients was carried out at an endocrinology department in Xi'an, China. Each patient gave approximately 10 milliliters of peripheral blood, collected in an EDTA anticoagulant tube. Ficoll Paque Plus density gradient separation was used to isolate PBMCs, and no further T cell sorting was done. An Agilent 2100 Bioanalyzer and agarose gel were used to check RNA quality, and a NanoDrop 2000 was used to measure RNA concentration.

The library was produced with multiplex PCR. The sample was run on an Illumina HiSeq 4000. CDR3 regions were amplified by Arm-PCR with iRepertoire HTBI primers to construct TCR beta libraries. PCR products were gel purified before sequencing. The authors' pipeline ran thus. A total of roughly 67 TRBV and some 15 TRBJ segments were identified across samples and were used for gene usage analysis of CDR3 amino acid clonotypes. COPE and FqMerger were used to merge filtered high-quality paired reads into contigs. BLAST was used to align contigs to the IMGT TRBV, TRBD and TRBJ reference genes, and CDR3 was defined following IMGT. Clonotypes above 0.1% frequency were classified as highly expanded clones. Shannon entropy served as the measure of repertoire diversity, while the Gini coefficient captured V-J evenness. Clonotypes shared by more than one individual were considered public. The public reads were reanalyzed by TCRdb: fastp trimming at Q25, MiXCR alignment, in-frame beta chains only. Each record represents a unique CDR3 protein, reported with the most common genes and DNA among its rows. TCRdb, not the original authors, processed these V and J calls. The sample contains 420,000 or so distinct CDR3 sequences, 16% of them found a single time. The ten largest clones capture approximately 22% of the sample.

The data originate from a study of regulatory T cells in long-lasting Graves disease (dated by TCRdb to 2020 to 2022). Turning to the overall study: Patients with newly diagnosed Graves' disease had been on antithyroid drugs for under 3 months. Persistent Graves' disease patients were compared with newly diagnosed Graves' disease patients by peripheral blood TCR sequencing and RNA sequencing. The study took place in China and was registered as a clinical trial. A total of 35 or so samples underwent TCR sequencing: about 13 from persistent and roughly 20 from newly diagnosed Graves' disease patients.

Here is what the overall study found, with its caveats: Compared with newly diagnosed patients, persistent Graves' disease patients had lower TCR Shannon entropy and fewer highly expanded clones, which suggests clonal expansion. Patients with persistent disease shared more public clonotypes (roughly 2,900) than newly diagnosed patients did (966). The study examined only peripheral blood because the primary lesion, thyroid tissue, could not be accessed. Only the TCR beta chain was sequenced and analyzed. The small sample size was acknowledged by the authors as a limitation that may reduce accuracy. Persistent disease showed preferential use of TRBV28, TRBJ1-2 and TRBJ2-5, whereas newly diagnosed disease favored TRBV20-1 and TRBJ2-1.

Taken from the germline V gene, the CDR1 and CDR2 loops are SNHLY and FYNNEI. Taken from cysteine to phenylalanine, the CDR3 has 16 residues. The CDR3 DNA has 48 bases and is translated from base 1. These data also featured in a second study, about T cells in Graves' hyperthyroidism and ophthalmopathy. From that second study: Stable Graves' hyperthyroidism was defined as no progression to ophthalmopathy during 18 months of follow-up. Hyperthyroidism patients were newly diagnosed, had a disease duration of under 2 months, and were aged 18 to 65 years. Exclusion was applied to patients with uncontrolled infections, other autoimmune diseases, pregnancy or lactation. Diagnoses were based on clinical symptoms, serum thyroxine and TRAb, thyroid ultrasound and orbital computed tomography. The TCR CDR3 was subjected to a first round of RT-PCR using the HTBI primer set and the Qiagen OneStep RT-PCR kit. Most expanded thyroid clonotypes (frequency above 0.001) were also detected in blood, suggesting blood repertoires may reflect thyroid immune responses. A 13 V-J signature model separated ophthalmopathy from stable hyperthyroidism, with just over 85% sensitivity and about 81% specificity in cross-validation and 80%/75% in testing. In validation, progression to ophthalmopathy was predicted by the model with roughly 71% sensitivity and 72.22% specificity, a median of around 5.9 months before onset. A discovery cohort of about 95 patients, roughly 45 with Graves' ophthalmopathy and about 60 with stable Graves' hyperthyroidism, was used to find distinguishing TCR V-J signatures. Prospective prediction of ophthalmopathy was tested in an independent validation cohort of 18 to 20 hyperthyroidism patients and around 16 patients who later progressed to ophthalmopathy. The 100 discovery patients were randomly divided into training and test sets at a 7:3 ratio. Thyroid tissue and blood T-cell repertoires from more than 5 Graves' hyperthyroidism patients were also compared in the study. After sampling, hyperthyroidism patients received methimazole starting at 30 mg daily, and ophthalmopathy patients received high-dose intravenous methylprednisolone. The libraries were constructed in a second round of multiplex PCR and then size-selected and purified. The libraries were sequenced on an Illumina HiSeq2000 using paired-end 100 bp reads. SOAPnuke was used to process the raw data, with reads discarded if the reads contained adapters or uncalled bases, had a mean Phred below 15, or lacked an exact constant-primer or identifier match. High-quality paired reads were merged using COPE v1.2.5, and each unique nucleotide sequence was defined as a clonotype. MiTCR v1.1 was used to align clonotypes to the IMGT TRBV, TRBD and TRBJ reference segments. The analysis included only V-J combinations with a frequency above 0.0001, which together covered approximately 99% of the repertoires. The TCS score was defined as F50 (clonal expansion) divided by E x V (chaos), with BLOSUM62-based TCRdist calculated between CDR3 peptides within each V-J. Welch's t-statistics and random forest reduced 500 to 650 V-J features to 10 to 15, which were used in a naive Bayes classifier (R e1071). No statistical method was used to fix the sample size in advance, and group allocation was not hidden from the investigators. According to the paper, TCR Vbeta CDR3 sequencing was carried out on approximately 140 peripheral blood samples, which came from fewer than 50 ophthalmopathy, 80 or so hyperthyroidism and roughly 17 progressor patients.

Sequencing was performed on peripheral blood mononuclear cells (PBMCs), taken at new diagnosis, from a patient treated with antithyroid drugs. The rearranged chain carries TRBV2 and TRBJ2-7, with 8 junctional bases fitting TRBD2. This TCR was recovered from a woman aged 18-29 years with Graves disease. Donor details come from another sample of the same person, matched by shared clones. The DNA reads TGTGCCAGCAGCAAGGGACAAACCGCGGGAGGTTACGGGCAGTACTTC. Translated, it gives CASSKGQTAGGYGQYF.